This T cell receptor (beta chain) was captured by sequencing in a study of human T cells and chemical hapten exposure. TCRdb reanalysed the RACE reads using MiXCR and keeps one entry per CDR3 protein. Of about 300,000 distinct CDR3 sequences in the sample, 5.5% were seen once. The time point: pre-sensitization, week 0. The treatment: therapeutic diphenylcyclopropenone sensitization with weekly scalp DPC. There are many counts of this clonotype. Sequencing was performed on whole blood, taken in connection with sensitization to the hapten diphenylcyclopropenone (DPC). This clonotype was obtained from a woman aged 18-29 years with alopecia areata. Some clones in this sample may be carry-over from other donors' samples.

The CDR3 nucleotides are TGCGCCAGCAGCCCGATACAGGGGAGAAATTCACCCCTCCACTTT. This gives the protein CASSPIQGRNSPLHF. The chain combines TRBV4-3 with TRBJ1-6; TRBD1 matches 7 bases. Germline CDR1 reads LGHNA; CDR2 reads YSLEER. Trimming removed 4 bases from V and 7 bases from J; junction bases left unmatched: 7. This CDR3 is built from 15 residues.